The 30 T cell receptor beta chains below all came from one sample that was sequenced in a study of shared clonotypes between healthy human individuals. The data were produced by immunoSEQ multiplex PCR, yet TCRdb's version contains in-frame clones alone and is incomplete. The sample has around 2,000,000 clones, about 93% seen once. Naive CD8 isolation took CD45RO-negative cells positively selected for CCR7 and excluded terminally differentiated effector memory CD45RA+ cells. Sequenced input: naive CD8+ T cells from PBMCs. These receptors originate from a man between 18 and 35 years old in good health. Some clones in this sample may be carry-over from other donors' samples.

The rearrangement joins TRBV2 to TRBJ2-3; D not certain. The V gene's germline CDR1 is SNHLY and CDR2 FYNNEI. V gave up 4 bases and J gave up 0 bases, with 11 bases separating them. The CDR3 consists of 15 residues. The CDR3 is CASSGPETSTDTQYF. The CDR3 DNA is TGTGCCAGCAGTGGTCCCGAGACTAGCACAGATACGCAGTATTTT.

The chain carries TRBV28 and TRBJ2-7, with a weak D call TRBD2 (6 bases). The CDR3 totals 18 residues. With 5 bases removed from V and 7 bases from J, the gap between germline ends came to 30 bases. Germline V gene sequence: CDR1 MDHEN, CDR2 SYDVKM. The CDR3 reads CASSKRVVAEPRDEEQYF. The CDR3, as DNA: TGTGCCAGCAGTAAAAGGGTGGTAGCGGAGCCGAGGGATGAGGAGCAGTACTTC. Using reference TRBV28 and TRBJ2-7 for the parts outside the CDR3, the full variable domain is DVKVTQSSRYLVKRTGEKVFLECVQDMDHENMFWYRQDPGLGLRLIYFSYDVKMKEKGDIPEGYSVSREKKERFSLILESASTNQTSMYLCASSKRVVAEPRDEEQYFGPGTRLTVT.

The chain employs TRBV28 and TRBJ1-1, with unresolved D. V was cut by 3 bases and J by 1 base, with 15 bases left in between. Germline values: CDR1 MDHEN, CDR2 SYDVKM. The CDR3 totals 16 residues. The CDR3 protein is CASSFVVRLTNTEAFF. In DNA form, the CDR3 reads TGTGCCAGCAGTTTTGTGGTCAGGTTAACGAACACTGAAGCTTTCTTT.

The chain carries TRBV5-6 and TRBJ2-1; TRBD1 is a possible D gene (6 bases). CDR1 is SGHDT and CDR2 is YYEEEE in the germline V gene. This CDR3 has 17 residues. Trimming stripped 0 bases from V and 4 bases from J, with 17 bases between. The CDR3 loop reads CASSLGHRVIGYNEQFF. The CDR3 nucleotides read TGTGCCAGCAGCTTGGGGCACAGGGTGATTGGTTACAATGAGCAGTTCTTC.

The rearrangement links TRBV6-6 to TRBJ2-7; 12 bases match TRBD2. CDR3 length equals 15 residues. V shed 6 bases and J 3 bases; nucleotides not matched to a gene: 6. Looked up from germline, CDR1 is MNHNY and CDR2 is SVGAGI (reference sequence). CDR3 protein: CASSPGLAGHYEQYF. For the CDR3, the DNA is TGTGCCAGCAGCCCCGGACTAGCGGGGCACTACGAGCAGTACTTC.

This chain uses TRBV15 with TRBJ1-3, with D tentatively TRBD1 (6 bases). CDR1 is LNHNV, CDR2 YYDKDF, per germline (reference sequence). CDR3 length equals 16 residues. Trimming removed 0 bases from V and 0 bases from J, with 9 bases in between. As DNA, the CDR3 is TGTGCCACCAGCAGAGAACAGGGTTTCTCTGGAAACACCATATATTTT. It yields the protein CATSREQGFSGNTIYF.

The DNA of the CDR3 is TGTGCCAGCAGCTTAGCAGGGGGCGAAGGAAATGAGCAGTTCTTC. Translated, it gives CASSLAGGEGNEQFF. This rearrangement joins TRBV7-9 to TRBJ2-1; TRBD1 aligns across 7 bases. CDR1 is SEHNR, CDR2 FQNEAQ, per germline (reference sequence). The junction had 6 bases not matched to a gene; V was cut back by 0 bases and J by 7 bases. CDR3 length: 15 amino acids.

This sequence joins TRBV19 and TRBJ2-5, with D perhaps TRBD1 or TRBD2 (5 bases each). Germline V CDR1 and CDR2: LNHDA, SQIVND (reference sequence). The CDR3 sequence is 14 residues long. Trimming took off 5 bases at V and 9 bases at J, with 19 bases between the two ends. CDR3 sequence: CASSRDGGDQAQYF. The DNA of the CDR3 is TGTGCCAGTAGTCGCGATGGGGGAGACCAGGCCCAGTACTTC.

In this sample, this clone turned up once. The rearrangement links TRBV14 to TRBJ2-5; TRBD1 aligns across 8 bases. The trim removed 0 bases at V and 6 bases at J, leaving 6 bases unmatched. Germline values: CDR1 SGHDN, CDR2 FVKESK. The CDR3 spans 15 residues. The CDR3 DNA follows: TGTGCCAGCAGCCAAGATAATACAGGGGGAAAGACCCAGTACTTC. It yields the protein CASSQDNTGGKTQYF.

V is TRBV13 and J is TRBJ2-2; 7 bases map to TRBD2. Germline V lookup: CDR1 PRHDT, CDR2 FYEKMQ (reference sequence). J gave up 5 bases and V 5 bases, and 8 bases lay outside the gene matches. This CDR3 has 15 residues. The CDR3 region has the DNA TGTGCCAGCAGCAGCCTAGCGGAGTCGACCGGGGAGCTGTTTTTT. Translating gives CASSSLAESTGELFF.

This chain uses TRBV7-6 with TRBJ2-1; D is perhaps TRBD2 (5 bases). This CDR3 is built from 16 residues. CDR1 and CDR2 from the germline V gene are SGHVS and FNYEAQ. V was trimmed by 6 bases and J by 5 bases, leaving 20 bases between them. The CDR3 sequence: CASSQRLDSYNNEQFF. The CDR3 nucleotides read TGTGCCAGCAGTCAAAGACTGGACTCCTACAACAATGAGCAGTTCTTC.

The chain couples TRBV6-1 to TRBJ1-4; the match to TRBD1 covers 8 bases. The germline gives CDR1 MNHNS, CDR2 SASEGT. The V and J ends lost 8 bases and 8 bases, in that order; junction bases with no gene match: 10. This CDR3 is 14 amino acids long. CDR3 in DNA: TGTGCCAGCTTCGAGACAGGGGCTGGGGAAAAACTGTTTTTT. Translation gives CASFETGAGEKLFF.

CDR3 in amino acids: CASSVGTADEKLFF. The CDR3 nucleotides read TGTGCCAGCAGCGTTGGGACAGCAGATGAAAAACTGTTTTTT. The V call is TRBV9, the J call TRBJ1-4; TRBD1 matches 7 bases. The CDR3 extends over 14 amino acids. Germline V gene sequence: CDR1 SGDLS, CDR2 YYNGEE. V trimming: 2 bases; J trimming: 6 bases; junction bases outside the gene matches: 4.

The chain recombines TRBV13 with TRBJ2-7; 13 nucleotides match TRBD2. Germline values: CDR1 PRHDT, CDR2 FYEKMQ (reference sequence). There are 16 residues in the CDR3. V was clipped by 5 bases and J by 5 bases; unmatched bases: 9. The CDR3: CASSARLAGGLHEQYF. CDR3 nucleotides: TGTGCCAGCAGCGCCCGACTAGCGGGAGGCCTCCACGAGCAGTACTTC.

The genes are TRBV7-9 and TRBJ1-2; 7 nucleotides match TRBD1. The germline gives CDR1 SEHNR, CDR2 FQNEAQ (reference sequence). J lost 4 bases, V lost 3 bases, and 11 bases had no gene match. This CDR3 has 16 residues. This chain's CDR3 is CASSFPAGGLGYGYTF. Here the CDR3 DNA reads TGTGCCAGCAGCTTTCCGGCAGGGGGGCTAGGCTATGGCTACACCTTC.

Comment on this clone: This specimen includes other DNA sequences encoding the same CDR3. This chain uses TRBV4-1 with TRBJ2-2; TRBD2 might be the D (6 bases). Per the germline V gene, CDR1 is MGHRA and CDR2 is YSYEKL. The CDR3 is 14 amino acids. Trimming removed 1 base at V and 5 bases at J, with 8 bases between. As DNA, the CDR3 is TGCGCCAGCAGCCAAGGCCGGGGGACCGGGGAGCTGTTTTTT. It codes for CASSQGRGTGELFF.

In regard to this clone: In the same sample, other DNA sequences code for this CDR3. The gene calls are TRBV10-2 and TRBJ2-1, with TRBD2 as a possible D gene (6 bases). V was cut by 2 bases and J by 0 bases, with 8 bases left in between. The CDR3 covers 15 residues. Germline loops: CDR1 WSHSY, CDR2 SAAADI. CDR3 protein: CASSETGGSYNEQFF. In DNA form, the CDR3 reads TGCGCCAGCAGTGAGACCGGGGGCTCCTACAATGAGCAGTTCTTC.

The V call is TRBV18, the J call TRBJ2-2; D is unresolved. This CDR3 is built from 14 residues. Trimming took off 2 bases at V and 3 bases at J, with 7 bases between the two ends. Per the germline V gene, CDR1 is KGHSH and CDR2 is LQKENI. Here the CDR3 reads CASSPVSYTGELFF. Written as DNA, the CDR3 is TGTGCCAGCTCACCAGTCAGTTACACCGGGGAGCTGTTTTTT.

This chain uses TRBV5-8 with TRBJ2-1; D possibly corresponds to TRBD2 (5 bases). This CDR3 spans 15 amino acids. The germline V gene encodes CDR1 SGHTS and CDR2 YDEGEE. The ends were cut back, 0 bases at V and 1 base at J, with 8 bases in the middle. The CDR3 loop reads CASSLAGNSYNEQFF. CDR3 in DNA: TGTGCCAGCAGCTTGGCGGGAAATTCCTACAATGAGCAGTTCTTC.

The rearrangement links TRBV27 to TRBJ2-7, with 7 bases that match TRBD2. Trimming cost V 5 bases and J 0 bases; bases outside gene matches: 7. The length of the CDR3 is 15 residues. Looked up from germline, CDR1 is MNHEY and CDR2 is SMNVEV (reference sequence). This CDR3 reads CASSHRAGLSYEQYF. In DNA, the CDR3 is TGTGCCAGCAGTCATCGAGCGGGACTCTCCTACGAGCAGTACTTC.

This clone was found once. The rearrangement links TRBV25-1 to TRBJ2-5, with D perhaps TRBD2 (5 bases). The CDR3 spans 13 residues. The V gene lost 8 bases and the J gene lost 4 bases, with 14 bases spanning the gap. Per the germline V gene, CDR1 is MGHDK and CDR2 is SYGVNS. CDR3 in DNA: TGTGCCAGCGGAGACACGGCGGGAGAGACCCAGTACTTC. It yields the protein CASGDTAGETQYF.

The V gene is TRBV6-5, the J gene TRBJ2-2; D not resolved. This CDR3 comprises 13 residues. V lost 4 bases and J 4 bases, leaving 7 bases between the germline ends. Germline CDR1 reads MNHEY; CDR2 reads SVGAGI. CDR3 loop: CASSSRVTGELFF. The CDR3 nucleotides read TGTGCCAGCAGTTCCAGAGTCACCGGGGAGCTGTTTTTT.

V and J are TRBV7-8 and TRBJ2-2; perhaps TRBD1 as D (5 bases). This CDR3 is 14 amino acids long. V was cut by 5 bases and J by 6 bases, with 13 bases left in between. Per germline, CDR1 SGHVS and CDR2 FQNEAQ. CDR3 residues: CASSPVDSSGELFF. Written as DNA, the CDR3 is TGTGCCAGCAGCCCAGTTGACAGTTCCGGGGAGCTGTTTTTT.

The chain recombines TRBV6-5 with TRBJ1-1; no firm D call. The V end was cut by 2 bases, the J end by 0 bases, with 10 bases between. CDR1 and CDR2 (germline): MNHEY, SVGAGI. This CDR3 spans 15 amino acids. CDR3 bases: TGTGCCAGCAGTTACCGGGCAGGCATGAACACTGAAGCTTTCTTT. Translation gives CASSYRAGMNTEAFF.

The genes are TRBV27 and TRBJ2-3; no clear D. The CDR3 totals 13 residues. CDR1 and CDR2 (germline): MNHEY, SMNVEV (reference sequence). Trimming cost V 5 bases and J 0 bases, with 6 bases left between them. The CDR3 DNA sequence: TGTGCCAGCAGTGCCTCTAGCACAGATACGCAGTATTTT. Its translation is CASSASSTDTQYF.

This clone has more than one count but fewer than ten. This chain joins TRBV7-9 and TRBJ2-2, with TRBD2 as a possible D gene (5 bases). V lost 2 bases to trimming and J lost 6 bases, with 7 bases between them. CDR3 length: 13 residues. CDR1 and CDR2 from the germline V gene are SEHNR and FQNEAQ (reference sequence). The CDR3 protein is CASSLSRAGELFF. CDR3 coding DNA: TGTGCCAGCAGCTTATCGAGGGCCGGGGAGCTGTTTTTT. The full variable domain, completed using reference TRBV7-9 and TRBJ2-2, is DTGVSQNPRHKITKRGQNVTFRCDPISEHNRLYWYRQTLGQGPEFLTYFQNEAQLEKSRLLSDRFSAERPKGSFSTLEIQRTEQGDSAMYLCASSLSRAGELFFGEGSRLTVL.

This clone was recorded once. This chain connects TRBV4-3 to TRBJ2-3, with D unresolved. Trimming stripped 0 bases from V and 6 bases from J, with 7 bases between. The germline V gene encodes CDR1 LGHNA and CDR2 YSLEER. This CDR3 is 13 amino acids long. The CDR3 region is CASSQDSRDTQYF. The CDR3 DNA is TGCGCCAGCAGCCAAGATTCACGGGATACGCAGTATTTT.

The chain has TRBV19 and TRBJ2-5; perhaps D is TRBD1 or TRBD2 (5 bases each). The V and J ends lost 8 bases and 5 bases respectively, with 21 bases between them. Germline CDR1 LNHDA, CDR2 SQIVND (reference sequence). The CDR3 totals 15 residues. The CDR3 DNA sequence: TGTGCCAGTGGCTGGTTGTACGAGGGGATGGAGACCCAGTACTTC. Translated: CASGWLYEGMETQYF.

This chain joins TRBV6-6 and TRBJ1-4; D unresolved. CDR1 is MNHNY and CDR2 is SVGAGI in the germline V gene (reference sequence). The CDR3 runs 15 residues. Trimming removed 4 bases at V and 8 bases at J, with 17 bases between. The CDR3, as DNA: TGTGCCAGCAGTTCCGACGGAACTGAACTGGAAAAACTGTTTTTT. Translating it yields CASSSDGTELEKLFF.

Details on this clone: The identical CDR3 is also encoded by other nucleotide sequences in the sample. This chain connects TRBV28 to TRBJ2-1; the D gene is possibly TRBD1 (6 bases). The CDR3 has 13 residues. Germline V gene sequence: CDR1 MDHEN, CDR2 SYDVKM. V was pared by 6 bases and J by 5 bases, with 11 bases between. Written as DNA, the CDR3 is TGTGCCAGCAGCTTTCCAGGGGACAATGAGCAGTTCTTC. Translated, it gives CASSFPGDNEQFF.